Only a few counts were recorded for the clone carrying this TCR beta chain. Its matching antigen is unknown. Per the original data handling: Between-group CDR3 differences, defined by clinicopathological status, yielded a distant-metastasis classifier for papillary thyroid cancer. TCRdb re-analyzed the PCR reads using MiXCR. TCRdb's processing, not the authors' own work, is the source of the V and J calls. The repertoire holds about 34,000 clones, approximately 19% seen once, with 5.5% to 7.5% in the top ten. All patients were untreated before thyroid surgery. These data originate in a study of metastatic and nonmetastatic thyroid tumors. Study-level background: Repertoire comparisons spanned blood and tumor or nodule tissue from malignant and benign thyroid patients.

Study conclusions and caveats: The study reportedly found significantly higher TCR beta diversity in malignant thyroid tumors than benign nodules, in blood and tumor.

This CDR3 spans 14 amino acids. The V gene lost 3 bases and the J gene lost 4 bases, with 7 bases spanning the gap. Germline V gives CDR1 ENHRY, CDR2 SYGVKD. This rearrangement joins TRBV10-3 to TRBJ1-6, with D uncertain. The clonotype was recovered from a female donor with papillary thyroid cancer or a benign thyroid nodule (not recorded which). Some clones in this sample may be carry-over from other donors' samples. Sequenced material: blood. DNA of the CDR3: TGTGCCATCAGTGATGGAGATTATAATTCACCCCTCCACTTT. It yields the protein CAISDGDYNSPLHF.